This entry lists 32 T cell receptor beta chains sequenced from one sample in a study of blood T cell repertoires in COVID-19. Method: immunoSEQ multiplex PCR; TCRdb's copy keeps in-frame clones and lacks some. The table records some 87,000 clones, around 92% of them present only once. Sequencing was performed on peripheral blood. Receptors originate from a woman aged 55-70 years with active COVID-19.

This chain links TRBV11-2 with TRBJ2-2; 9 bases match TRBD2. This CDR3 has 14 amino acids. The V gene's germline CDR1 is SGHAT and CDR2 FQNNGV. Trimming at V came to 5 bases and at J to 7 bases, leaving 5 bases not matched to a gene. In DNA, the CDR3 is TGTGCCAGCAGCCAGGGACTAGCAGGCGGGGAGCTGTTTTTT. Its translation is CASSQGLAGGELFF.

The chain has TRBV5-1 and TRBJ1-2, with a possible D match to TRBD1 (5 bases). V was cut by 4 bases and J by 4 bases, with 14 bases left in between. Germline V lookup: CDR1 SGHRS, CDR2 YFSETQ. This CDR3 has 14 residues. The CDR3 coding sequence is TGCGCCAGCAGCCCGGACGGGGGGAGCTATGGCTACACCTTC. Protein sequence: CASSPDGGSYGYTF.

The chain combines TRBV18 with TRBJ2-5; no clear D gene. The CDR3 has 13 amino acids. In germline, CDR1 is KGHSH, CDR2 LQKENI. The V end was cut by 3 bases, the J end by 2 bases, with 7 bases between. CDR3 nucleotides: TGTGCCAGCTCACCGGGCCTTCAAGAGACCCAGTACTTC. It is translated as CASSPGLQETQYF.

The V call is TRBV19, the J call TRBJ1-5, with TRBD1 matching 7 bases. The J segment lost 2 bases and the V segment lost 3 bases, leaving 7 bases of the junction unmatched. The CDR3 covers 16 residues. Germline CDR1 reads LNHDA; CDR2 reads SQIVND (reference sequence). CDR3 amino acids: CASSIGDSFGNQPQHF. The CDR3 DNA reads TGTGCCAGTAGTATTGGGGACAGTTTCGGCAATCAGCCCCAGCATTTT.

The V and J genes are TRBV4-1 and TRBJ1-5, with 10 bases lining up with TRBD1. This CDR3 contains 16 residues. Unmatched junction bases numbered 6, after V lost 0 bases and J lost 7 bases. Germline-derived CDR1 and CDR2 are MGHRA and YSYEKL. This CDR3 reads CASSQEGTGAIQPQHF. CDR3 coding DNA: TGCGCCAGCAGCCAAGAAGGGACAGGGGCGATCCAGCCCCAGCATTTT.

The J gene is TRBJ1-1, the V gene TRBV3-1 (or the pseudogene TRBV3-2); unclear D gene. Trimming removed 0 bases from V and 14 bases from J, with 16 bases in between. The germline V gene has CDR1 LGHDT and CDR2 YNNKEL (reference sequence). This CDR3 region has 13 residues. CDR3 bases: TGTGCCAGCAGCCAAGATCATAGGCAGGTAGGCTTCTTT. It encodes CASSQDHRQVGFF.

This rearrangement joins TRBV14 to TRBJ2-7, with 9 bases fitting TRBD2. This CDR3 is 13 amino acids long. Looked up from germline, CDR1 is SGHDN and CDR2 is FVKESK. The V gene end was trimmed by 5 bases and the J gene end by 6 bases; junction bases not matched to a gene: 5. CDR3 loop: CASSGTSSLEQYF. The CDR3 DNA is TGTGCCAGCAGCGGGACTAGCTCCCTCGAGCAGTACTTC. Variable domain in full (rest from reference TRBV14 and TRBJ2-7): EAGVTQFPSHSVIEKGQTVTLRCDPISGHDNLYWYRRVMGKEIKFLLHFVKESKQDESGMPNNRFLAERTGGTYSTLKVQPAELEDSGVYFCASSGTSSLEQYFGPGTRLTVT.

The V and J genes are TRBV18 and TRBJ2-3, with no clear D. The CDR3 spans 13 residues. V lost 5 bases and J lost 4, with 10 bases in between. Germline loops: CDR1 KGHSH, CDR2 LQKENI. Written as DNA, the CDR3 is TGTGCCAGCTCAGCGCAGGCCTCAGATACGCAGTATTTT. Protein product: CASSAQASDTQYF.

The chain has TRBV11-2 and TRBJ2-5, with 11 bases fitting TRBD2. The CDR3 loop spans 19 amino acids. With 0 bases clipped from V and 2 bases from J, the junction kept 11 bases outside the gene matches. Germline values: CDR1 SGHAT, CDR2 FQNNGV. The CDR3 sequence: CASSLDQVGLAEGQETQYF. CDR3 nucleotide sequence: TGTGCCAGCAGCTTAGATCAAGTGGGACTAGCGGAGGGGCAAGAGACCCAGTACTTC.

The chain links TRBV2 to TRBJ2-4; no reliable D call. CDR1 SNHLY and CDR2 FYNNEI come from the germline V gene. The length of the CDR3 is 15 residues. The V end lost 2 bases, the J end lost 0 bases, and 8 bases lay between the germline ends. The CDR3 reads CASSERSLAKNIQYF. CDR3 DNA sequence: TGTGCCAGCAGTGAAAGGAGCTTAGCCAAAAACATTCAGTACTTC.

This clone was seen a single time. V gene TRBV5-1 combines with J gene TRBJ2-5, with D perhaps matching TRBD1 (6 bases). Germline V gene sequence: CDR1 SGHRS, CDR2 YFSETQ. This CDR3 comprises 13 residues. V lost 4 bases, J lost 5 bases, and 12 bases lay in between. The DNA for the CDR3 is TGCGCCAGCAGCCAGGGGACATTGGAGACCCAGTACTTC. Its protein is CASSQGTLETQYF.

The rearrangement joins TRBV14 to TRBJ1-2, with D tentatively TRBD1 (5 bases). Germline V lookup: CDR1 SGHDN, CDR2 FVKESK. The CDR3 extends over 12 amino acids. V was cut by 3 bases and J by 4 bases, with 6 bases left in between. DNA for the CDR3: TGTGCCAGCAGCCAGACAGTCTATGGCTACACCTTC. As protein: CASSQTVYGYTF.

The V and J genes are TRBV7-9 and TRBJ1-4; maybe TRBD1 (6 bases). The CDR3 consists of 14 residues. The V end was cut by 5 bases, the J end by 8 bases, with 15 bases between. Germline V lookup: CDR1 SEHNR, CDR2 FQNEAQ (reference sequence). The CDR3 nucleotides read TGTGCCAGCAGCGAGGACAGATTAGTAGAAAAACTGTTTTTT. Its translation is CASSEDRLVEKLFF.

This chain joins TRBV5-1 and TRBJ2-3; D perhaps matches TRBD1 (6 bases). Germline V gene lookup returns CDR1 SGHRS and CDR2 YFSETQ. Between the trimmed V and J ends, which lost 0 bases and 4 bases, there was a span of 9 bases. The CDR3 runs to 14 residues. The DNA for the CDR3 is TGCGCCAGCAGCTTGGCTGGGGGCGCAGATACGCAGTATTTT. It codes for CASSLAGGADTQYF.

This chain uses TRBV7-2 with TRBJ2-2; D gene unclear. The CDR3 runs to 15 residues. V shed 5 bases and J shed 0 bases, with 10 bases lying between them. CDR1 is SGHTA and CDR2 is FQGNSA in the germline V gene. CDR3 protein: CASSPPYTNTGELFF. CDR3 bases: TGTGCCAGCAGCCCCCCTTACACGAACACCGGGGAGCTGTTTTTT.

The rearrangement links TRBV28 to TRBJ1-5; D is perhaps TRBD1 (6 bases). The CDR3 has 14 amino acids. From germline, CDR1 is MDHEN and CDR2 SYDVKM. The ends were cut back, 7 bases at V and 6 bases at J, with 16 bases in the middle. The DNA for the CDR3 is TGTGCCAGCACTCTCTCGGAAGGGGGTCAGCCCCAGCATTTT. Residues: CASTLSEGGQPQHF. Full variable domain (remainder filled in from reference TRBV28 and TRBJ1-5): DVKVTQSSRYLVKRTGEKVFLECVQDMDHENMFWYRQDPGLGLRLIYFSYDVKMKEKGDIPEGYSVSREKKERFSLILESASTNQTSMYLCASTLSEGGQPQHFGDGTRLSIL.

The chain combines TRBV5-4 with TRBJ2-2, with 14 nucleotides matching TRBD2. Germline V gene sequence: CDR1 SGHNT, CDR2 YYREEE (reference sequence). Trimming at V came to 0 bases and at J to 4 bases, leaving 5 bases not matched to a gene. The CDR3 has 18 amino acids. CDR3 region: CASSLGPGLAGATGELFF. CDR3 sequence (DNA): TGTGCCAGCAGCTTGGGGCCGGGACTAGCGGGGGCCACCGGGGAGCTGTTTTTT.

V is TRBV3-1 (or the pseudogene TRBV3-2) and J is TRBJ2-7; 8 nucleotides align to TRBD2. Germline V CDR1 and CDR2: LGHDT, YNNKEL (reference sequence). The junction had 8 bases not matched to a gene; V was cut back by 0 bases and J by 4 bases. This CDR3 has 16 amino acids. The CDR3 nucleotides are TGTGCCAGCAGCCAAGAGAGAAGCGGGGGACGTTACGAGCAGTACTTC. This gives the protein CASSQERSGGRYEQYF.

This chain uses TRBV6-5 with TRBJ2-5, with 9 bases that match TRBD1. CDR3 length equals 13 residues. Germline V gives CDR1 MNHEY, CDR2 SVGAGI. Germline trimming cut 1 base from V and 12 bases from J; bases unmatched to any gene: 6. The CDR3 nucleotides are TGTGCCAGCAGTTACTTGGGTAGGGACAGGGAGTACTTC. This gives the protein CASSYLGRDREYF.

CDR3 residues: CASSHRTGGYEQYF. CDR3 DNA: TGTGCCAGCAGCCACCGGACAGGGGGATACGAGCAGTACTTC. This rearrangement joins TRBV6-5 to TRBJ2-7; 10 bases line up with TRBD1. V dropped 6 bases and J dropped 4; count of bases not matched to a gene: 6. CDR1 and CDR2 (germline): MNHEY, SVGAGI. This CDR3 is built from 14 residues.

This chain links TRBV19 with TRBJ2-2; D call uncertain. From germline, CDR1 is LNHDA and CDR2 SQIVND (reference sequence). V shed 6 bases and J shed 1 base, with 9 bases lying between them. The length of the CDR3 is 14 residues. The CDR3 DNA reads TGTGCCAGTAGCCCCCGAGGGAACACCGGGGAGCTGTTTTTT. It encodes CASSPRGNTGELFF.

The chain joins TRBV25-1 to TRBJ1-6, with D hard to call. This CDR3 spans 15 amino acids. The V end lost 3 bases, the J end lost 0 bases, and 6 bases lay between the germline ends. The germline CDR1 and CDR2 sequences are MGHDK and SYGVNS. CDR3 sequence reads: CASSDSSSYNSPLHF. The CDR3 DNA reads TGTGCCAGCAGTGATTCGAGCTCCTATAATTCACCCCTCCACTTT.

CDR3 in DNA: TGTGCCAGCACCCAACAGGGGATGGGTAATTCACCCCTCCACTTT. Encoded protein: CASTQQGMGNSPLHF. This sequence joins TRBV28 and TRBJ1-6, with 7 bases lining up with TRBD1. V lost 7 bases, J lost 6 bases, and 9 bases stayed unmatched. CDR1 and CDR2 (germline): MDHEN, SYDVKM. The CDR3 covers 15 residues.

V usage is TRBV6-6 and J usage is TRBJ2-3, with D possibly matching TRBD1 (6 bases). V lost 2 bases and J 4 bases, leaving 13 bases between the germline ends. The CDR3 contains 15 residues. From germline, CDR1 is MNHNY and CDR2 SVGAGI (reference sequence). The CDR3 region is CASSYEGVFADTQYF. The DNA for the CDR3 is TGTGCCAGCAGTTACGAGGGGGTCTTCGCAGATACGCAGTATTTT.

The rearrangement uses TRBV19 and TRBJ2-7; 8 bases are shared with TRBD2. The germline V gene encodes CDR1 LNHDA and CDR2 SQIVND (reference sequence). V trimming: 10 bases; J trimming: 2 bases; junction bases outside the gene matches: 4. This CDR3 contains 12 residues. The CDR3 DNA reads TGTGCCACGTCCGGGGGGGCCTACGAGCAGTACTTC. It codes for CATSGGAYEQYF.

V gene TRBV28 combines with J gene TRBJ2-2, with D possibly TRBD2 on 5 matching bases. Trimming took 7 bases from V and 3 from J, leaving 15 bases between them. This CDR3 comprises 15 residues. CDR1 and CDR2 (germline): MDHEN, SYDVKM. CDR3 region: CASNSLRVDTGELFF. In DNA form, the CDR3 reads TGTGCCAGCAATTCTTTGCGGGTAGACACCGGGGAGCTGTTTTTT.

The chain combines TRBV18 with TRBJ1-2; D is ambiguous. The CDR3 consists of 14 residues. V was shortened by 0 bases and J by 5 bases, with 10 bases between the two germline ends. Germline values: CDR1 KGHSH, CDR2 LQKENI. The CDR3 region has the DNA TGTGCCAGCTCACCACCGTTCCGGGAGTATGGCTACACCTTC. Protein: CASSPPFREYGYTF.

The chain has TRBV19 and TRBJ2-1; 14 nucleotides align to TRBD2. Germline assignment: CDR1 LNHDA and CDR2 SQIVND (reference sequence). The CDR3 length is 21 residues. V trimming: 6 bases; J trimming: 1 base; junction bases outside the gene matches: 17. Written as DNA, the CDR3 is TGTGCCAGTAGCCGAAATAAAAGACTAGCGGGAGGGCCGGGTTCCTACAATGAGCAGTTCTTC. This codes for CASSRNKRLAGGPGSYNEQFF.

CDR3: CASSTTSGSTYEQYF. In DNA form, the CDR3 reads TGTGCCAGCAGCACGACTAGCGGGTCTACCTACGAGCAGTACTTC. The rearrangement links TRBV3-1 (or the pseudogene TRBV3-2) to TRBJ2-7; 10 bases map to TRBD2. There are 15 residues in the CDR3. Trimming cost V 5 bases and J 2 bases; bases outside gene matches: 6. CDR1 LGHDT and CDR2 YNNKEL come from the germline V gene (reference sequence).

CDR3 sequence: CASSTQASGANVLTF. Written as DNA, the CDR3 is TGTGCCAGCAGTACCCAGGCCTCTGGGGCCAACGTCCTGACTTTC. The chain carries TRBV5-8 and TRBJ2-6; unclear D gene. V was pared by 5 bases and J by 0 bases, with 9 bases between. The CDR3 length is 15 residues. Germline V gives CDR1 SGHTS, CDR2 YDEGEE.

The chain carries TRBV2 and TRBJ2-7, with 9 bases matching TRBD1. The CDR3 has 14 residues. V was pared by 4 bases and J by 2 bases, with 3 bases of the junction left unmatched. Germline V gene sequence: CDR1 SNHLY, CDR2 FYNNEI. CDR3 coding DNA: TGTGCCAGCAGTGGGACAGGGGCGGCCTACGAGCAGTACTTC. It is translated as CASSGTGAAYEQYF.

For the CDR3, the DNA is TGTGCCAGCAGTTACAGACTAGCGGTTTCCTACGAGCAGTACTTC. It specifies CASSYRLAVSYEQYF. This chain links TRBV6-2 or TRBV6-3 with TRBJ2-7, with TRBD2 matching over 9 bases. J gave up 1 base and V 2 bases, and 3 bases lay outside the gene matches. Germline CDR1 MNHEY, CDR2 SVGEGT. CDR3 length: 15 residues.